The clone carrying this T cell receptor beta chain occurred many times. Its specificity is unknown. The data belong to a study of neurological immune-mediated disorders. Study observations and caveats: Clinical and MRI features did not associate with the cluster found in multiple sclerosis patients.

Where libraries were unsorted, they were derived from 2 million PBMCs stored at -80 degrees C. CDR3 length equals 12 residues. V was cut by 7 bases and J by 2 bases, with 11 bases left in between. Germline assignment: CDR1 SQVTM and CDR2 ANQGSEA. The yield of each sequencing run was over 160 million TCR-beta sequences from 15-18 subjects. MiXCR was run by TCRdb on the 5' RACE reads, yielding one entry per CDR3 protein. The table has tens of thousands of distinct CDR3 sequences, roughly 4.1% seen once; the top ten hold approximately 5.4%. The sequenced sample was PBMCs. The origin of this receptor is a woman aged 55-69 years with multiple sclerosis. The gene calls are TRBV29-1 and TRBJ2-5; perhaps TRBD1 as D (6 bases). The CDR3 reads CSGGQTQETQYF. The CDR3 DNA sequence: TGCAGCGGGGGACAAACACAAGAGACCCAGTACTTC. Filled out from reference TRBV29-1 and TRBJ2-5, the complete variable domain reads SAVISQKPSRDICQRGTSLTIQCQVDSQVTMMFWYRQQPGQSLTLIATANQGSEATYESGFVIDKFPISRPNLTFSTLTVSNMSPEDSSIYLCSGGQTQETQYFGPGTRLLVL.